The 12 T cell receptor beta chains presented below share a single source sample, sequenced in a study of OX40 agonist ivuxolimab in advanced cancers. Sequencing used immunoSEQ multiplex PCR; TCRdb keeps in-frame clones, though not all of them. The sample lists tens of thousands of clones; roughly nine tenths were seen once. The specimen was CD4+ or CD8+ T cells sorted from blood, collected in a trial of the OX40 agonist ivuxolimab. The source is an adult with an advanced solid tumor such as melanoma, head and neck, liver or kidney cancer.

The CDR3 region is CATSRDGQGAPDTQYF. Written as DNA, the CDR3 is TGTGCCACCAGCAGAGATGGTCAGGGGGCTCCAGATACGCAGTATTTT. V is TRBV15 and J is TRBJ2-3; 8 bases line up with TRBD1. CDR1 and CDR2 (germline): LNHNV, YYDKDF (reference sequence). The length of the CDR3 is 16 residues. Trimming at V came to 0 bases and at J to 4 bases, leaving 6 bases not matched to a gene.

This clone was found a few times. The identical CDR3 is also encoded by other nucleotide sequences in the sample. The chain carries TRBV10-3 and TRBJ1-1, with TRBD1 identical over 8 bases. With V trimmed by 5 bases and J by 1 base, 3 bases remained unmatched. CDR1 is ENHRY, CDR2 SYGVKD, per germline. The CDR3 totals 14 residues. The CDR3 DNA follows: TGTGCCATCAGTAGCGGACAGGGGAACACTGAAGCTTTCTTT. Translating it yields CAISSGQGNTEAFF.

This clone was recorded only once. CDR3 sequence reads: CASSTPDRGETGNTIYF. The CDR3, as DNA: TGTGCCAGCAGCACCCCGGACAGGGGGGAAACTGGAAACACCATATATTTT. The J gene is TRBJ1-3, the V gene TRBV11-2; the match to TRBD1 covers 10 bases. V shed 5 bases and J 2 bases; nucleotides not matched to a gene: 9. Germline V CDR1 and CDR2: SGHAT, FQNNGV. CDR3 size: 17 residues.

The chain is built from TRBV9 and TRBJ2-3; no clear D. Trimming shortened V by 3 bases and J by 0 bases, and 5 bases separated the two germline ends. The germline V gene encodes CDR1 SGDLS and CDR2 YYNGEE. This CDR3 comprises 13 residues. CDR3 sequence reads: CASSAPSTDTQYF. The CDR3 bases are TGTGCCAGCAGCGCCCCCAGCACAGATACGCAGTATTTT.

J is TRBJ1-1 and V is TRBV13; D possibly corresponds to TRBD1 (5 bases). The CDR3 contains 13 residues. The germline gives CDR1 PRHDT, CDR2 FYEKMQ (reference sequence). Between the trimmed V and J ends, which lost 3 bases and 4 bases, there was a span of 9 bases. DNA for the CDR3: TGTGCCAGCAGCTTGGGGCAGGCCACTGAAGCTTTCTTT. Translating it yields CASSLGQATEAFF.

This chain links TRBV27 with TRBJ2-1, with D perhaps TRBD2 (5 bases). Trimming shortened V by 3 bases and J by 0 bases, and 12 bases separated the two germline ends. The CDR3 has 16 amino acids. In germline, CDR1 is MNHEY, CDR2 SMNVEV (reference sequence). CDR3 sequence reads: CASSFLRGSSYNEQFF. DNA for the CDR3: TGTGCCAGCAGTTTCCTGAGAGGGAGCTCCTACAATGAGCAGTTCTTC.

A note on this clone: The same CDR3 can be traced to other DNA sequences in this sample. This chain links TRBV4-3 with TRBJ1-1, with D hard to call. Looked up from germline, CDR1 is LGHNA and CDR2 is YSLEER. The V end lost 0 bases, the J end lost 1 base, and 6 bases lay between the germline ends. CDR3 length: 14 amino acids. CDR3 residues: CASSQDRGNTEAFF. As DNA, the CDR3 is TGCGCCAGCAGCCAAGATAGAGGGAACACTGAAGCTTTCTTT.

The V call is TRBV27, the J call TRBJ1-1; weak D call: TRBD1 (6 bases). Per germline, CDR1 MNHEY and CDR2 SMNVEV (reference sequence). This CDR3 contains 14 residues. V was trimmed by 8 bases and J by 1 base, leaving 14 bases between them. In DNA form, the CDR3 reads TGTGCCAGCTCACCTACAGGGTGGAACACTGAAGCTTTCTTT. Translation: CASSPTGWNTEAFF.

This chain links TRBV4-2 with TRBJ2-7, with TRBD2 matching over 8 bases. The CDR3 length is 16 residues. The V and J ends lost 0 bases and 1 base, in that order; junction bases with no gene match: 5. CDR1 and CDR2 (germline): LGHNA, YNFKEQ. The CDR3 DNA sequence: TGTGCCAGCAGCCAAGAGTCGGGGGGGGGTTCCTACGAGCAGTACTTC. This codes for CASSQESGGGSYEQYF.

This clone has only one observation. The chain recombines TRBV19 with TRBJ1-1; 7 bases agree with TRBD1. Germline CDR1 LNHDA, CDR2 SQIVND (reference sequence). The CDR3 length is 15 residues. J was trimmed by 4 bases and V by 5 bases; bases with no gene match: 10. This CDR3 is CASSPEVRGLTEAFF. The CDR3 DNA follows: TGTGCCAGTAGTCCTGAGGTGAGGGGGCTCACTGAAGCTTTCTTT.

The chain uses TRBV7-6 and TRBJ2-1; 9 bases align to TRBD2. The CDR3 consists of 15 residues. The V gene's germline CDR1 is SGHVS and CDR2 FNYEAQ. With 1 base clipped from V and 6 bases from J, the junction kept 4 bases outside the gene matches. CDR3 protein: CASSLVAGGLNEQFF. CDR3 DNA sequence: TGTGCCAGCAGCTTAGTTGCGGGGGGGCTCAATGAGCAGTTCTTC.

The chain has TRBV7-9 and TRBJ1-2, with a weak D call TRBD1 (5 bases). CDR1 and CDR2 (germline): SEHNR, FQNEAQ (reference sequence). The CDR3 loop spans 14 amino acids. Trimming removed 5 bases from V and 8 bases from J, with 18 bases in between. The CDR3 sequence: CASSGDGQVYGYTF. CDR3 nucleotide sequence: TGTGCCAGCAGCGGAGACGGACAAGTCTACGGCTACACCTTC.